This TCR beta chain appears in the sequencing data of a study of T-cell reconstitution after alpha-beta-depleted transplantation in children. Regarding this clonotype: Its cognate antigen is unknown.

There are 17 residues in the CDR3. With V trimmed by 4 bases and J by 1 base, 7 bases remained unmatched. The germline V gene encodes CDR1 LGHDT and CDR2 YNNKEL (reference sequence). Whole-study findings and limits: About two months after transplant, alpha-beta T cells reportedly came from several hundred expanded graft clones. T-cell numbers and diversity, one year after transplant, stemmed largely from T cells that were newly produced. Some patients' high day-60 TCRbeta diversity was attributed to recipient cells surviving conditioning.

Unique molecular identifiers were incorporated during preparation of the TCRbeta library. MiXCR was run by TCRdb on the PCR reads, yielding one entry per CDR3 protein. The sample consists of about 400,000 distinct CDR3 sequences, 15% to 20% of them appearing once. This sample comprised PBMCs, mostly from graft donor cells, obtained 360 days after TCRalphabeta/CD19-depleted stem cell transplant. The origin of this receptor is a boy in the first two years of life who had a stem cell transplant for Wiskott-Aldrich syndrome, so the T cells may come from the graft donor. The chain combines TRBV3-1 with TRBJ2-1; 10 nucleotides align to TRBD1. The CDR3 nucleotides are TGTGCCAGCAGCCGACAGGGGGCGGTTAGGTCCTACAATGAGCAGTTCTTC. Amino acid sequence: CASSRQGAVRSYNEQFF.